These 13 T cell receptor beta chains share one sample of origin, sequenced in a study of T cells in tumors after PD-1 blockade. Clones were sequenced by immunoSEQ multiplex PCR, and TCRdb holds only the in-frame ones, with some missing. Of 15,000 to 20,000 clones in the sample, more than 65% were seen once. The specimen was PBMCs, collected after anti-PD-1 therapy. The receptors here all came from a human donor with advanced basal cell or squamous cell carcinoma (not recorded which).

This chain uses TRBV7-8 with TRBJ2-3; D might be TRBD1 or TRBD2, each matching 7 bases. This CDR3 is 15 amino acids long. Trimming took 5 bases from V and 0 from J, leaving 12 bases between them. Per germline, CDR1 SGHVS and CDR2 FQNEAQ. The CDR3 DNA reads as TGTGCCAGCAGCGCCAGGGGGGGTAGCACAGATACGCAGTATTTT. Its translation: CASSARGGSTDTQYF. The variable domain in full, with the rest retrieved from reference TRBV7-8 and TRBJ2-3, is GAGVSQSPRYKVAKRGQDVALRCDPISGHVSLFWYQQALGQGPEFLTYFQNEAQLDKSGLPSDRFFAERPEGSVSTLKIQRTQQEDSAVYLCASSARGGSTDTQYFGPGTRLTVL.

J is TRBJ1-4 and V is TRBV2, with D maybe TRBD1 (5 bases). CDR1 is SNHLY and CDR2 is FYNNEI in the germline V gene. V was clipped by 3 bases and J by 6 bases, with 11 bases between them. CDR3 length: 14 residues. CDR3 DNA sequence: TGTGCCAGCAGTGACAGGGTAGTTGATGAAAAACTGTTTTTT. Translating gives CASSDRVVDEKLFF.

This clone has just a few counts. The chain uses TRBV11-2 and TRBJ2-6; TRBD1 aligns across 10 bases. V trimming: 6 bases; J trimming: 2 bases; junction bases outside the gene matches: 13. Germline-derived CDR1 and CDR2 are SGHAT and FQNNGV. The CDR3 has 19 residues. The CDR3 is CASSSNIPGQGTGANVLTF. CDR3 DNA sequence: TGTGCCAGCAGTTCCAACATTCCGGGACAGGGGACTGGGGCCAACGTCCTGACTTTC.

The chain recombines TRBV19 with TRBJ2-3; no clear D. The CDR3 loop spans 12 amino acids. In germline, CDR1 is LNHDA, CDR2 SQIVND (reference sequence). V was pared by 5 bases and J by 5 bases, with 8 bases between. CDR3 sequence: CASSGQQDTQYF. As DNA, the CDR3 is TGTGCCAGTAGTGGGCAGCAAGATACGCAGTATTTT.

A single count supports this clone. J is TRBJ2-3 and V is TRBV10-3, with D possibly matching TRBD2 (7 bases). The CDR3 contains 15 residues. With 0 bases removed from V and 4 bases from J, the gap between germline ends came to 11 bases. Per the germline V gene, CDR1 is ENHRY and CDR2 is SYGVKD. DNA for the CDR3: TGTGCCATCAGTGAGTCTACGGGGGGCCCAGATACGCAGTATTTT. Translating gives CAISESTGGPDTQYF.

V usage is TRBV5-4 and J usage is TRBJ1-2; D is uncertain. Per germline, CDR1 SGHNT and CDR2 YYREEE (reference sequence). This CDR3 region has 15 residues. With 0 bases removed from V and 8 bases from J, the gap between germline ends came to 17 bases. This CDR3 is CASSLAFAGNEGYTF. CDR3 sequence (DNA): TGTGCCAGCAGCTTGGCCTTTGCCGGGAATGAAGGCTACACCTTC.

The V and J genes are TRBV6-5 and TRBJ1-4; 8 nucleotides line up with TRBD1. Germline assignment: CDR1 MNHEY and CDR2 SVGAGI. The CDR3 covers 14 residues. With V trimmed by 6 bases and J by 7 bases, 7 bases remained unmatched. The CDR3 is CASRPDRATEKLFF. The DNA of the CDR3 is TGTGCCAGCAGGCCGGACAGGGCTACTGAAAAACTGTTTTTT.

The CDR3 loop reads CASSRSRRQGDKAFF. The CDR3 DNA is TGTGCCAGCAGCCGTTCCCGTCGACAGGGAGACAAAGCTTTCTTT. The chain has TRBV7-9 and TRBJ1-1; 7 bases are a match to TRBD1. V lost 5 bases and J lost 9; bases outside the gene matches: 15. Germline values: CDR1 SEHNR, CDR2 FQNEAQ (reference sequence). This CDR3 is built from 15 residues.

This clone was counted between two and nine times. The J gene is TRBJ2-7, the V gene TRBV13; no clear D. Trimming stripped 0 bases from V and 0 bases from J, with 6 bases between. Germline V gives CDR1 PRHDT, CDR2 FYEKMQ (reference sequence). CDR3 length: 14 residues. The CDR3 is CASSLGLDSYEQYF. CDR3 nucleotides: TGTGCCAGCAGCTTAGGGTTAGACTCCTACGAGCAGTACTTC.

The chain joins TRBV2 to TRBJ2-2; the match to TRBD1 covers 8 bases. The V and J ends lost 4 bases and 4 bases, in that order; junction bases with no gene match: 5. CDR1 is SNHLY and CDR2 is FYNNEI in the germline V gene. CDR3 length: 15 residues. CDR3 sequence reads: CASSVQGAGTGELFF. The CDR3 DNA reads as TGTGCCAGCAGTGTGCAGGGGGCGGGCACCGGGGAGCTGTTTTTT.

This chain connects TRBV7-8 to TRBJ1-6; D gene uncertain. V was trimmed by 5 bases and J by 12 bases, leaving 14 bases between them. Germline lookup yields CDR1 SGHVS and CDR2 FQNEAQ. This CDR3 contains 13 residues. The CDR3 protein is CASSTSAPRPLHF. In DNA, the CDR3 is TGTGCCAGCAGCACATCGGCTCCTAGACCCCTCCACTTT.

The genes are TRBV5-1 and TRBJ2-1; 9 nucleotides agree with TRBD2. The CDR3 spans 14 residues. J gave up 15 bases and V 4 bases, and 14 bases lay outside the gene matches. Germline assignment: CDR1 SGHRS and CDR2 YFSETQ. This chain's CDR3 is CASSPRVAGEVAFF. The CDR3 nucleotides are TGCGCCAGCAGCCCGAGGGTAGCGGGAGAGGTAGCGTTCTTC.

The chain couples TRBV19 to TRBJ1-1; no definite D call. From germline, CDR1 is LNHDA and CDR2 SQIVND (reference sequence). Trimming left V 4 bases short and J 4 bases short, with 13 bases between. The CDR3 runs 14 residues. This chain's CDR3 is CASSNGRATTEAFF. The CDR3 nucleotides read TGTGCCAGTAGTAACGGGAGAGCGACCACTGAAGCTTTCTTT.